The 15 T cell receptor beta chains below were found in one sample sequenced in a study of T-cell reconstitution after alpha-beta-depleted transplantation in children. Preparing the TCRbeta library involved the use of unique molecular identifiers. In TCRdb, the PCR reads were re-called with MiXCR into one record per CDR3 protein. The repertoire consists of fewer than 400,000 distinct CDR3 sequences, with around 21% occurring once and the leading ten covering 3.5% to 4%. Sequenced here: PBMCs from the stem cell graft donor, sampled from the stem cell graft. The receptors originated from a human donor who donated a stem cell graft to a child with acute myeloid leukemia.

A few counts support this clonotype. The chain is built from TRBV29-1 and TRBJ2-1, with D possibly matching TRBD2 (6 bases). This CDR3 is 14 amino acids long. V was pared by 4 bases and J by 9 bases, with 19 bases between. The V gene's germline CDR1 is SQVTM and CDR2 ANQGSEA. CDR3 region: CSVAIPGVVREQFF. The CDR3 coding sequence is TGCAGCGTTGCTATCCCGGGAGTTGTCCGTGAGCAGTTCTTC.

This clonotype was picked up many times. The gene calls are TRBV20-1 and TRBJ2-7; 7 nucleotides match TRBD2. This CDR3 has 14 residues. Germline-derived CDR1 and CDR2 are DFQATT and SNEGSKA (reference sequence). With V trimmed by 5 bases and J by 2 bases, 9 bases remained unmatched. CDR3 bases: TGCAGTGCTCCAGGGCCTAGCGGTGCCTACGAGCAGTACTTC. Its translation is CSAPGPSGAYEQYF.

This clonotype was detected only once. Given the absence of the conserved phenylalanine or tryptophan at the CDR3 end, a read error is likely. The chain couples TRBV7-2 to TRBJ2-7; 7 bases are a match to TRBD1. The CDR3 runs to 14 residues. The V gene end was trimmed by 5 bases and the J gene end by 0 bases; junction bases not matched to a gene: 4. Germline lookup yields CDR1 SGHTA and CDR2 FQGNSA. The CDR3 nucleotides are TGTGCCAGCAGCCGAGGGACAGACTCCTACGAGCAGTACCTC. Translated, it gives CASSRGTDSYEQYL.

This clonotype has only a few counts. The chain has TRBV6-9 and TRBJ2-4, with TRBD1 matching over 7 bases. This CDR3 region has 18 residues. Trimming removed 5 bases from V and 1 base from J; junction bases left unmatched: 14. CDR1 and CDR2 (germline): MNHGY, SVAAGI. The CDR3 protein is CASSTRDSDVAAKNIQYF. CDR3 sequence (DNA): TGTGCCAGCAGTACCCGGGACAGCGACGTCGCGGCCAAAAACATTCAGTACTTC.

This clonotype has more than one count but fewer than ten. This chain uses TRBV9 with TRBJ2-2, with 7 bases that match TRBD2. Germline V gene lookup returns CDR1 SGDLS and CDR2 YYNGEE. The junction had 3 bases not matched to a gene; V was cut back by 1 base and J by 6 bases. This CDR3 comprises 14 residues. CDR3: CASSVSGGAGELFF. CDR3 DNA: TGTGCCAGCAGCGTATCTGGGGGGGCCGGGGAGCTGTTTTTT.

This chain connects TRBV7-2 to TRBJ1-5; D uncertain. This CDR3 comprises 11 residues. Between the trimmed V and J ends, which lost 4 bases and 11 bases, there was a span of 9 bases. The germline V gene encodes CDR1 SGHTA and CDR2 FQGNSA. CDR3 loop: CASSSAQTQHF. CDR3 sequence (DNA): TGTGCCAGCAGCTCTGCCCAGACCCAGCATTTT.

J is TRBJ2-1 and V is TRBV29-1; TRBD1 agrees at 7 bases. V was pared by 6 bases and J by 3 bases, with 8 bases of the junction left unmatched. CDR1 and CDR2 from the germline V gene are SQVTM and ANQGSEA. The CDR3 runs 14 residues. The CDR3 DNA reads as TGCAGCGTGATACAGGGGTTGGTCTACAATGAGCAGTTCTTC. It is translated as CSVIQGLVYNEQFF.

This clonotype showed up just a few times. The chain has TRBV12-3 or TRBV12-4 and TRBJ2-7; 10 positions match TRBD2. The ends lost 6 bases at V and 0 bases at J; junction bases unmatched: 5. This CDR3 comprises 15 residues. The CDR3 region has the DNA TGTGCCAGCAGCTCCGGGACTAGCGCCTCCTACGAGCAGTACTTC. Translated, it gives CASSSGTSASYEQYF.

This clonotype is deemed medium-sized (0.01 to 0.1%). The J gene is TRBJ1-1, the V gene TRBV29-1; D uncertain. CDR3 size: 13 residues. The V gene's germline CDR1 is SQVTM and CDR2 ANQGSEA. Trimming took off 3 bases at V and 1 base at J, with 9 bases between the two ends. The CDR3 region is CSVDETGNTEAFF. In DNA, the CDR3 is TGCAGCGTTGACGAGACGGGGAACACTGAAGCTTTCTTT.

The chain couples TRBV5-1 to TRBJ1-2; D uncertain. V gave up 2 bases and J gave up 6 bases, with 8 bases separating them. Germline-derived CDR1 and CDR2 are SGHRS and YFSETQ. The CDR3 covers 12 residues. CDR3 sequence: CASSLTADGYTF. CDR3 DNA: TGCGCCAGCAGCTTAACGGCGGATGGCTACACCTTC.

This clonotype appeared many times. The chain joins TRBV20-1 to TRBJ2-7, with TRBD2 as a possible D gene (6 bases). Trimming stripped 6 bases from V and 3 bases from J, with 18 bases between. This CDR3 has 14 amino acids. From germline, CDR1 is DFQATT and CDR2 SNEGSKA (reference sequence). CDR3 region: CSANRPGENYEQYF. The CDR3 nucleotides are TGCAGTGCCAACAGGCCGGGGGAGAACTACGAGCAGTACTTC.

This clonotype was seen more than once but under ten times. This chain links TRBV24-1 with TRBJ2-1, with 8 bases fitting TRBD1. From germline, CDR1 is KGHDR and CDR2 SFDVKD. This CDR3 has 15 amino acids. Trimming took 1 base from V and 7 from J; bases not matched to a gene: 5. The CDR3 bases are TGTGCCACCAGTGATTTTCAGGGGGCGTCGAATGAGCAGTTCTTC. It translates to CATSDFQGASNEQFF.

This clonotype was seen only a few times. The CDR3 DNA reads TGTGCCAGCAGTTTTCGGGGCGCTCCGGGCGACGAGCAGTACTTC. Translation gives CASSFRGAPGDEQYF. The chain recombines TRBV12-3 or TRBV12-4 with TRBJ2-7; D is tentatively TRBD1 or TRBD2 (5 bases each). Trimming shortened V by 3 bases and J by 5 bases, and 17 bases separated the two germline ends. The CDR3 is made up of 15 amino acids.

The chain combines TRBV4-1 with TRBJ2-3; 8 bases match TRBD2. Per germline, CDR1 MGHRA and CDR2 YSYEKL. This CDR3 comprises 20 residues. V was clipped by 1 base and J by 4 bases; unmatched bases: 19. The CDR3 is CASSQGRVLGSGRRADTQYF. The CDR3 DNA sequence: TGCGCCAGCAGCCAAGGACGGGTATTGGGGAGCGGGAGAAGGGCAGATACGCAGTATTTT.

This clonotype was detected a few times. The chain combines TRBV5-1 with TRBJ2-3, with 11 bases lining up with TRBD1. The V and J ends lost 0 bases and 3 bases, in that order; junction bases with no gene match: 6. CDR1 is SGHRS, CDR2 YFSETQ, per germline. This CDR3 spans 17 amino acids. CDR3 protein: CASSLEGQGAMTDTQYF. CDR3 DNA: TGCGCCAGCAGCTTGGAAGGACAGGGGGCGATGACAGATACGCAGTATTTT.